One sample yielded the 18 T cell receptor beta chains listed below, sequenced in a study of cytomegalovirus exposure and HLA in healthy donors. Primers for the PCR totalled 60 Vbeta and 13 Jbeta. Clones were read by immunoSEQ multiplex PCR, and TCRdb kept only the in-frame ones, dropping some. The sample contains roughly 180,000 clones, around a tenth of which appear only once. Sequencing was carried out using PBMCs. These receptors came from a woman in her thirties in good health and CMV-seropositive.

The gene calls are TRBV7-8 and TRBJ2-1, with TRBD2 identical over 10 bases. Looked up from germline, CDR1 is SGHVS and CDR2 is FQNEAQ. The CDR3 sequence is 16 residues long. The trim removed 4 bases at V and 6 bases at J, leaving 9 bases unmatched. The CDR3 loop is CASSWKAGGHTNEQFF. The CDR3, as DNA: TGTGCCAGCAGCTGGAAAGCGGGAGGGCACACCAATGAGCAGTTCTTC.

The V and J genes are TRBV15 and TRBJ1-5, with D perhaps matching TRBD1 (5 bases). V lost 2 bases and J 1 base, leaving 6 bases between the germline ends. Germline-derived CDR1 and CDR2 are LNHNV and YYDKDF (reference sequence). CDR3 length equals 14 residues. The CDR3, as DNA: TGTGCCACCAGCAGACCAGGGAGCAATCAGCCCCAGCATTTT. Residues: CATSRPGSNQPQHF.

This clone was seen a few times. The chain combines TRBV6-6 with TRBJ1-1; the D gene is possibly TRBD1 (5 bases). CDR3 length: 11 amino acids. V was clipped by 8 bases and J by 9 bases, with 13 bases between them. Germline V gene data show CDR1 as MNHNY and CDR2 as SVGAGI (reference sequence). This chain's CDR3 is CASRGGEKAFF. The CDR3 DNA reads TGTGCCAGCCGGGGAGGGGAAAAAGCTTTCTTT.

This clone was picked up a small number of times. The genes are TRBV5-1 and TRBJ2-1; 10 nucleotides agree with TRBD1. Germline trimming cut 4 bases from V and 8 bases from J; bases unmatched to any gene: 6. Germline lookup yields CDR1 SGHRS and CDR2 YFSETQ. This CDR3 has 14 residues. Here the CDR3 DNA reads TGCGCCAGCAGCCCGGGACAGGGGTCCGATGAGCAGTTCTTC. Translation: CASSPGQGSDEQFF.

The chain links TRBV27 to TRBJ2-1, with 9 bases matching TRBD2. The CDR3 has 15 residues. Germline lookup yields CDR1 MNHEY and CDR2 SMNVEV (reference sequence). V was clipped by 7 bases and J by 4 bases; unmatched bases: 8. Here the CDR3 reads CASKLAGLPYNEQFF. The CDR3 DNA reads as TGTGCCAGCAAGCTAGCGGGACTCCCTTACAATGAGCAGTTCTTC.

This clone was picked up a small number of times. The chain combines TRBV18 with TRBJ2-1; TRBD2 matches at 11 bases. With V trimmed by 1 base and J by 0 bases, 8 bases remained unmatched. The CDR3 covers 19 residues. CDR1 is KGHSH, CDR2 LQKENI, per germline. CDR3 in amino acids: CASSPLPGLAGSSYNEQFF. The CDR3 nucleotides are TGTGCCAGCTCACCACTCCCTGGACTAGCGGGCAGCTCCTACAATGAGCAGTTCTTC.

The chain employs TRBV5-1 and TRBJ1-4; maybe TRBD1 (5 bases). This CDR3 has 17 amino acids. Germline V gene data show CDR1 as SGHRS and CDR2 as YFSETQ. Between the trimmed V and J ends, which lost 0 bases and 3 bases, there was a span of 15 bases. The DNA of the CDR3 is TGCGCCAGCAGCTTGGGGGGCCGGGTCCGAGCTAATGAAAAACTGTTTTTT. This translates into CASSLGGRVRANEKLFF.

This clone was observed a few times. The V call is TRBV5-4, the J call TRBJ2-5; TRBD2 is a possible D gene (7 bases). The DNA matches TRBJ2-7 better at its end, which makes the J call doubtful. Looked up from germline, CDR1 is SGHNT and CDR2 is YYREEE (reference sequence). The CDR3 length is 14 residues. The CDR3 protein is CASSLARGAGEQYF. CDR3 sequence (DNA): TGTGCCAGCAGCTTGGCCCGGGGGGCGGGCGAGCAGTACTTC.

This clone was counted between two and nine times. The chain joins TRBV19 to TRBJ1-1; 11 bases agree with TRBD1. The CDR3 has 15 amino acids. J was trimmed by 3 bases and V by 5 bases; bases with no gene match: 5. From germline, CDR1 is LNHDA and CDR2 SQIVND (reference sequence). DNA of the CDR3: TGTGCCAGTAGTCCTGGGACAGGGGGTTACACTGAAGCTTTCTTT. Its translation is CASSPGTGGYTEAFF. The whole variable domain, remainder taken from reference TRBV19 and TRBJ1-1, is DGGITQSPKYLFRKEGQNVTLSCEQNLNHDAMYWYRQDPGQGLRLIYYSQIVNDFQKGDIAEGYSVSREKKESFPLTVTSAQKNPTAFYLCASSPGTGGYTEAFFGQGTRLTVV.

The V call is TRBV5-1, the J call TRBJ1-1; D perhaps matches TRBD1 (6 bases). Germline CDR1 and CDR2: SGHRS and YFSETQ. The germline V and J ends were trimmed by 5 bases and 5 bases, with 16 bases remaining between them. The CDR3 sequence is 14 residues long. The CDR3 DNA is TGCGCCAGCAGTCTGCAGGGGCCGGGAACTGAAGCTTTCTTT. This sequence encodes CASSLQGPGTEAFF.

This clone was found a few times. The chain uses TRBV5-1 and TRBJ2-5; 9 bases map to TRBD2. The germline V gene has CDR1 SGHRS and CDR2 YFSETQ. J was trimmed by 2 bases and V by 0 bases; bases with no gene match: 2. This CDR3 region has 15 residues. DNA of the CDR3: TGCGCCAGCAGCTTGGTGCTAGCGGGGCAAGAGACCCAGTACTTC. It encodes CASSLVLAGQETQYF.

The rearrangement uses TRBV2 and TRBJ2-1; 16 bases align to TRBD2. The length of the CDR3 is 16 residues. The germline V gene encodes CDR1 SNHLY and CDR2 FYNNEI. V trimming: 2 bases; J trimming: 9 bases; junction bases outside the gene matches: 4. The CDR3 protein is CASSEPGLAGGTEQFF. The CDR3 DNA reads TGTGCCAGCAGTGAACCGGGACTAGCGGGAGGGACTGAGCAGTTCTTC.

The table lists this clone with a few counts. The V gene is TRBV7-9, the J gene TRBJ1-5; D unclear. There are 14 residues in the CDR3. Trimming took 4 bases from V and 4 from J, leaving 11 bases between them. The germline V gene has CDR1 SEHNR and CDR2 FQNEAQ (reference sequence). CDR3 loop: CASSSAGINQPQHF. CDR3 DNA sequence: TGTGCCAGCAGCTCAGCGGGCATTAATCAGCCCCAGCATTTT.

The CDR3 nucleotides read TGCGCCAGCAGCCCGGATAGCGGGAGGGCAGATACGCAGTATTTT. It encodes CASSPDSGRADTQYF. V is TRBV5-1 and J is TRBJ2-3; the match to TRBD2 covers 11 bases. Germline V CDR1 and CDR2: SGHRS, YFSETQ. This CDR3 is built from 15 residues. With V trimmed by 4 bases and J by 4 bases, 5 bases remained unmatched.

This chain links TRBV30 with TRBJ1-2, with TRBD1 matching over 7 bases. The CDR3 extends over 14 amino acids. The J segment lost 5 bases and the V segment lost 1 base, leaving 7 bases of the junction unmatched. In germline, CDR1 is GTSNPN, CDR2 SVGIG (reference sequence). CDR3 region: CAWSAETGVYGYTF. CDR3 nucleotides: TGTGCCTGGAGTGCCGAAACAGGGGTGTATGGCTACACCTTC.

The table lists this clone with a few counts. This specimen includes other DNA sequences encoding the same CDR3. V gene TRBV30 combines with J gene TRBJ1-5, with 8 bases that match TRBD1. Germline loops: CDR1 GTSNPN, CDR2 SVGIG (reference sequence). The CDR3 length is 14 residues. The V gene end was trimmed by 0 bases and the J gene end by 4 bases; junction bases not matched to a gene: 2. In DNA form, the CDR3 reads TGTGCCTGGAGTGTAGGACAGGGAAATCAGCCCCAGCATTTT. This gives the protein CAWSVGQGNQPQHF. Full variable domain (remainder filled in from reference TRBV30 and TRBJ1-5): SQTIHQWPATLVQPVGSPLSLECTVEGTSNPNLYWYRQAAGRGLQLLFYSVGIGQISSEVPQNLSASRPQDRQFILSSKKLLLSDSGFYLCAWSVGQGNQPQHFGDGTRLSIL.

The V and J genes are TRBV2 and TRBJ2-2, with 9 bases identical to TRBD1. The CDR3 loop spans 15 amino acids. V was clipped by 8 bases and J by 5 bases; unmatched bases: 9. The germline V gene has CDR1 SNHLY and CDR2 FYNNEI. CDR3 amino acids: CASRGQGRGTGELFF. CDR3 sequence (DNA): TGTGCCAGCCGTGGACAGGGGAGAGGGACCGGGGAGCTGTTTTTT. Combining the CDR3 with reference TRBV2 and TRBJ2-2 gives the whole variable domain EPEVTQTPSHQVTQMGQEVILRCVPISNHLYFYWYRQILGQKVEFLVSFYNNEISEKSEIFDDQFSVERPDGSNFTLKIRSTKLEDSAMYFCASRGQGRGTGELFFGEGSRLTVL.

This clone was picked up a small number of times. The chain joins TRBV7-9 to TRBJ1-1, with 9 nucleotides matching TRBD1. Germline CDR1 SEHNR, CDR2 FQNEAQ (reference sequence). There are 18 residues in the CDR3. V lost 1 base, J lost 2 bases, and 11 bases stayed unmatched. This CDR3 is CASSLDYPPGQGNTEAFF. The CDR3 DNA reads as TGTGCCAGCAGCTTAGACTATCCCCCGGGACAGGGAAACACTGAAGCTTTCTTT.